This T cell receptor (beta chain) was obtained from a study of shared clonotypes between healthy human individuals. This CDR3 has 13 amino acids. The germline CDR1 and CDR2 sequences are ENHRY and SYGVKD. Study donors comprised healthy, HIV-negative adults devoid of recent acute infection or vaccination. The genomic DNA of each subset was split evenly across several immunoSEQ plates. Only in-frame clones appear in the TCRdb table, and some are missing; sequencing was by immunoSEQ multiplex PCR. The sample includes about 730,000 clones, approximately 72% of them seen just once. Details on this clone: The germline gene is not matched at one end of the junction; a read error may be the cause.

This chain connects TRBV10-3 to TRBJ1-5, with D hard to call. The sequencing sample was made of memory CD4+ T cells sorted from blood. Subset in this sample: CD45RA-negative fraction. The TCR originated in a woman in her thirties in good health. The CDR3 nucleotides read TGTGCCATCAGAGAGTCCGGGTTTCAGCCCCAGCATTTT. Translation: CAIRESGFQPQHF.